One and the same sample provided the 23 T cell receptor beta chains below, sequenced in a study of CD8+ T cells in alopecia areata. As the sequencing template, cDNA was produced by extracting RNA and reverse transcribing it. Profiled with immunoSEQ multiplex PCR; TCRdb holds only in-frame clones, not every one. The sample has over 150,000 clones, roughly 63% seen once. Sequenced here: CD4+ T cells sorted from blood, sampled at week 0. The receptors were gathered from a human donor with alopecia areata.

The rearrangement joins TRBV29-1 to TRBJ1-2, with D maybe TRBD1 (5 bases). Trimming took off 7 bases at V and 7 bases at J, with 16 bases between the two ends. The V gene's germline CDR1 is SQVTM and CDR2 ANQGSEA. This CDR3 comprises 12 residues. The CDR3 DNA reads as TGCAGCGCCCGACAGACTAAGGGTGGCTACACCTTC. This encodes CSARQTKGGYTF.

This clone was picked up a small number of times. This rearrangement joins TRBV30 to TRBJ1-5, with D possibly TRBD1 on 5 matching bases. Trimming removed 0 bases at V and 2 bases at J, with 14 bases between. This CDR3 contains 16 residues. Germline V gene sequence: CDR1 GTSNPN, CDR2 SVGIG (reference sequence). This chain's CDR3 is CAWSVGSGLRNQPQHF. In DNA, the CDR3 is TGTGCCTGGAGTGTAGGCTCAGGGCTTCGCAATCAGCCCCAGCATTTT.

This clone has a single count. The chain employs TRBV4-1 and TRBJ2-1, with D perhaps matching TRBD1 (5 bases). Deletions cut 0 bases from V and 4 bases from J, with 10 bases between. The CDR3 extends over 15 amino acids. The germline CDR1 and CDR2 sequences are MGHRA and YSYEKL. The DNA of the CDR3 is TGCGCCAGCAGCCAAGACCTTACAGGATACAATGAGCAGTTCTTC. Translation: CASSQDLTGYNEQFF.

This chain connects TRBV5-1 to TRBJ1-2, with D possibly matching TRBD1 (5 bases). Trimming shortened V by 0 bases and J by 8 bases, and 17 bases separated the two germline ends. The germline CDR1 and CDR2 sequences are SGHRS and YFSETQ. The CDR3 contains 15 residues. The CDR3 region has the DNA TGCGCCAGCAGCTTGGCCCCCCAGGGTAGGAGCGGCTACACCTTC. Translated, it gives CASSLAPQGRSGYTF.

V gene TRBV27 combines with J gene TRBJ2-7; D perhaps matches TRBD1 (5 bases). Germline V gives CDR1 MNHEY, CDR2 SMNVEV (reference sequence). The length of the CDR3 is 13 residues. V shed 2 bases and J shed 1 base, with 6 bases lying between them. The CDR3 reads CASSLAGSYEQYF. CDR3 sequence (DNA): TGTGCCAGCAGTTTAGCAGGGTCCTACGAGCAGTACTTC.

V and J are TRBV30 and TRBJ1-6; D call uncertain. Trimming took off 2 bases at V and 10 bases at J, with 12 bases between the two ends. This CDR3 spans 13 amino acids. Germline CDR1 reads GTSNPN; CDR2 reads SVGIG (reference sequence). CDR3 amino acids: CAWSTGFRSPLHF. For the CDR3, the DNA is TGTGCCTGGAGTACCGGGTTCCGCTCACCCCTCCACTTT.

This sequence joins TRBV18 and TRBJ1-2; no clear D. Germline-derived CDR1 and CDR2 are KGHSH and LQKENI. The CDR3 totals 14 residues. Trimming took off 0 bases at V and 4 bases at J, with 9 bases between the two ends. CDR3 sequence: CASSPPNYLYGYTF. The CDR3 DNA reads TGTGCCAGCTCACCACCGAACTATCTCTATGGCTACACCTTC.

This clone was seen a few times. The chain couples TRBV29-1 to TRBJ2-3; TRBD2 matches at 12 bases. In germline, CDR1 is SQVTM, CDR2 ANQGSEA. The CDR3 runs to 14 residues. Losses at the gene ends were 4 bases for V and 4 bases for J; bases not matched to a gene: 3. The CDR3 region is CSVASGGASDTQYF. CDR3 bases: TGCAGCGTTGCTAGCGGGGGGGCATCAGATACGCAGTATTTT.

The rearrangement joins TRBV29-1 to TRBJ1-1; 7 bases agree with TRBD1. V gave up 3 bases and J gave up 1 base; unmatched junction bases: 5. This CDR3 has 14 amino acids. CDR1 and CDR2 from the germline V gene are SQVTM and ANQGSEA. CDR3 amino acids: CSVDGTAQNTEAFF. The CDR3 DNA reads TGCAGCGTTGATGGGACAGCCCAGAACACTGAAGCTTTCTTT.

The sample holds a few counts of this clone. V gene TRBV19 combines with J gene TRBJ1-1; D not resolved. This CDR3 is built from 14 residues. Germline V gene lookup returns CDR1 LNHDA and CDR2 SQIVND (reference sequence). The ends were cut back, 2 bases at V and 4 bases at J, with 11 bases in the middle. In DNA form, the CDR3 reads TGTGCCAGTAGTATACGGGCAGGTCGCACTGAAGCTTTCTTT. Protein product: CASSIRAGRTEAFF.

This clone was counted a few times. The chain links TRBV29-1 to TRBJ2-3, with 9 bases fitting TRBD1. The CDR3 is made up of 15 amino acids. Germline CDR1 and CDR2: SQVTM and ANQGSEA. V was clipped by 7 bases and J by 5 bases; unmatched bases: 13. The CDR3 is CSAELGTGLVDTQYF. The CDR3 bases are TGCAGCGCCGAGTTAGGGACAGGGCTTGTAGATACGCAGTATTTT.

CDR3: CSVSSGSNQPQHF. DNA of the CDR3: TGCAGCGTTTCTTCAGGGAGCAATCAGCCCCAGCATTTT. The J gene is TRBJ1-5, the V gene TRBV29-1, with D tentatively TRBD1 (5 bases). CDR1 is SQVTM and CDR2 is ANQGSEA in the germline V gene. Trimming pared 5 bases from V and 1 base from J, leaving 9 bases between. This CDR3 spans 13 amino acids.

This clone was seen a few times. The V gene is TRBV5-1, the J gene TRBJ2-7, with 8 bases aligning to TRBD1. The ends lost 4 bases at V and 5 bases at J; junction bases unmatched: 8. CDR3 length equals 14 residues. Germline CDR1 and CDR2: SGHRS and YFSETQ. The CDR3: CASSAGQGLNEQYF. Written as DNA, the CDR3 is TGCGCCAGCAGCGCCGGACAGGGCCTAAACGAGCAGTACTTC.

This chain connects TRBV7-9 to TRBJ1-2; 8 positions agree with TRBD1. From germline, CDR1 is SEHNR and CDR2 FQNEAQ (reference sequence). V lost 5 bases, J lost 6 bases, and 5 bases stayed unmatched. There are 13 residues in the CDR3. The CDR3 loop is CASSLGQENGYTF. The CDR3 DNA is TGTGCCAGCAGCCTGGGACAGGAAAATGGCTACACCTTC.

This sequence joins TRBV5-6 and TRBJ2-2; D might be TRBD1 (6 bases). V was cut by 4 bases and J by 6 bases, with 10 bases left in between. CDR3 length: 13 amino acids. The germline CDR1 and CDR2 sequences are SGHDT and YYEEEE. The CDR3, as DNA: TGTGCCAGCAGCCCAGGGGTCCCCGGGGAGCTGTTTTTT. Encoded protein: CASSPGVPGELFF. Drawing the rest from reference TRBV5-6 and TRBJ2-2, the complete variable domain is DAGVTQSPTHLIKTRGQQVTLRCSPKSGHDTVSWYQQALGQGPQFIFQYYEEEERQRGNFPDRFSGHQFPNYSSELNVNALLLGDSALYLCASSPGVPGELFFGEGSRLTVL.

CDR3 DNA: TGTGCCAGCAGCTTATCCGGCCCTGAAGCTTTCTTT. It yields the protein CASSLSGPEAFF. J is TRBJ1-1 and V is TRBV11-2; the D is unclear. This CDR3 comprises 12 residues. V dropped 2 bases and J dropped 6 bases, with 7 bases sitting between them. The germline CDR1 and CDR2 sequences are SGHAT and FQNNGV. The full variable domain, with the rest looked up from reference TRBV11-2 and TRBJ1-1, is EAGVAQSPRYKIIEKRQSVAFWCNPISGHATLYWYQQILGQGPKLLIQFQNNGVVDDSQLPKDRFSAERLKGVDSTLKIQPAKLEDSAVYLCASSLSGPEAFFGQGTRLTVV.

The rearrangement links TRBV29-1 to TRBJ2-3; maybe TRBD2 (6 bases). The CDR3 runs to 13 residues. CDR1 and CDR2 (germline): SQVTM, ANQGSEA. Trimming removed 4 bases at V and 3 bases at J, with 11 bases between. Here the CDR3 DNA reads TGCAGCGTTGGGGGGGTCGCTACAGATACGCAGTATTTT. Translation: CSVGGVATDTQYF.

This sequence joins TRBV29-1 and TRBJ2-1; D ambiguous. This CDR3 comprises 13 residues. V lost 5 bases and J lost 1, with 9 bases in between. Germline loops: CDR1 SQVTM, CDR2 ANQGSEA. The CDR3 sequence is CSVLAVSYNEQFF. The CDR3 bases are TGCAGCGTTTTGGCTGTGTCCTACAATGAGCAGTTCTTC.

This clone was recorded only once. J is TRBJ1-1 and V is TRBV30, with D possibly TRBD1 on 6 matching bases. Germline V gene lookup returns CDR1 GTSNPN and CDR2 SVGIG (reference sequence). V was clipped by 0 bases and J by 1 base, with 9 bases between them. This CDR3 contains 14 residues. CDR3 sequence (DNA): TGTGCCTGGAGTGTAGGACAGCCGAACACTGAAGCTTTCTTT. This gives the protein CAWSVGQPNTEAFF.

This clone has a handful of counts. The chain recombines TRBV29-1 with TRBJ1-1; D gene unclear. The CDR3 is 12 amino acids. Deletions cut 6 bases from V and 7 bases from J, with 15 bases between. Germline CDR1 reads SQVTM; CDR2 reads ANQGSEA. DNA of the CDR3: TGCAGCGTGGGAATGCTAAAACGTGAAGCTTTCTTT. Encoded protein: CSVGMLKREAFF.

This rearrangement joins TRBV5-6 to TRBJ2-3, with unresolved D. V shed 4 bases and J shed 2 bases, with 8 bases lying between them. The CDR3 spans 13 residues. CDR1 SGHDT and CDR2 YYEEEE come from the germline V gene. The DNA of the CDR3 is TGTGCCAGCAGCGTGATTTTCACAGATACGCAGTATTTT. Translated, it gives CASSVIFTDTQYF.

CDR3 in amino acids: CASGPGSNGYTF. The CDR3 bases are TGTGCCAGCGGGCCAGGGTCGAATGGCTACACCTTC. V and J are TRBV11-3 and TRBJ1-2; tentative D call: TRBD1 (5 bases). Between the trimmed V and J ends, which lost 8 bases and 6 bases, there was a span of 13 bases. The germline V gene has CDR1 SGHNT and CDR2 YENEEA. CDR3 length: 12 amino acids.

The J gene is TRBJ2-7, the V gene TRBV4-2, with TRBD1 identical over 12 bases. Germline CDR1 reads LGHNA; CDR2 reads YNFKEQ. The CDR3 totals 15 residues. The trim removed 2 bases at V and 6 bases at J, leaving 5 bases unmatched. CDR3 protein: CASSQPGQGAVEQYF. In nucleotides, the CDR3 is TGTGCCAGCAGCCAACCGGGACAGGGGGCGGTCGAGCAGTACTTC.